This T cell receptor beta chain was found in a study of blood T cell repertoires in COVID-19. The repertoire was sequenced with immunoSEQ multiplex PCR; TCRdb's copy has only in-frame clones and lacks some. The sample includes fewer than 95,000 clones, 86% seen only once; the top ten take about 26%. Germline V gives CDR1 KGHSH, CDR2 LQKENI. V lost 6 bases, J lost 1 base, and 3 bases stayed unmatched. This CDR3 comprises 13 residues. This sequence originates from a man aged 50 to 60 with active or convalescent COVID-19. The chain combines TRBV18 with TRBJ2-7; 7 nucleotides line up with TRBD1. Sequencing was carried out using peripheral blood. DNA for the CDR3: TGTGCCAGCTCCCAGGGACAGTCCTACGAGCAGTACTTC. Its protein is CASSQGQSYEQYF.